A single sample is the source of the 13 T cell receptor beta chains below, sequenced in a study of cytomegalovirus exposure and HLA in healthy donors. Sequencing was performed with immunoSEQ multiplex PCR; in TCRdb, only in-frame clones are kept and a portion is missing. The table records 200,000 to 300,000 clones, 90% of them present only once. Sequencing was performed on PBMCs. These receptors were obtained from a woman aged 25 to 39 in good health and CMV-seronegative.

The chain carries TRBV20-1 and TRBJ2-1; D unclear. CDR3 length equals 11 residues. V was trimmed by 5 bases and J by 12 bases, leaving 14 bases between them. Germline values: CDR1 DFQATT, CDR2 SNEGSKA (reference sequence). CDR3 DNA sequence: TGCAGTGCTCCGGACGGCCAACCGCAGTTCTTC. It encodes CSAPDGQPQFF.

The V and J genes are TRBV27 and TRBJ2-1; 7 nucleotides align to TRBD2. CDR3 size: 15 residues. After removal of 0 bases from V and 2 bases from J, the junction contained 1 base not matched to a gene. Germline loops: CDR1 MNHEY, CDR2 SMNVEV (reference sequence). CDR3 DNA: TGTGCCAGCAGTTTATCCAGCGGGACCTACAATGAGCAGTTCTTC. It codes for CASSLSSGTYNEQFF.

The chain links TRBV10-1 to TRBJ1-2, with 10 bases aligning to TRBD1. The V segment lost 7 bases and the J segment 4 bases; nucleotides outside the gene matches: 12. This CDR3 is 16 amino acids long. Germline V gene lookup returns CDR1 WNHNN and CDR2 SYGVQD (reference sequence). The CDR3 sequence is CASKTGGALRVYGYTF. The DNA of the CDR3 is TGCGCCAGCAAGACAGGGGGCGCATTAAGGGTCTATGGCTACACCTTC.

CDR3 nucleotide sequence: TGCGCCAGCAGCCAAGATGTGTCACCGGGAACTGAAGCTTTCTTT. Protein sequence: CASSQDVSPGTEAFF. V gene TRBV4-3 combines with J gene TRBJ1-1; D is unclear. The CDR3 is made up of 15 amino acids. Trimming removed 0 bases at V and 5 bases at J, with 13 bases between. CDR1 and CDR2 from the germline V gene are LGHNA and YSLEER.

The genes are TRBV9 and TRBJ2-1; D may be TRBD2 (6 bases). Trimming cost V 3 bases and J 7 bases, with 17 bases left between them. In germline, CDR1 is SGDLS, CDR2 YYNGEE. This CDR3 comprises 15 residues. As DNA, the CDR3 is TGTGCCAGCAGCGCAGATAGCGGAGTGAGTAATGAGCAGTTCTTC. Protein: CASSADSGVSNEQFF.

The J gene is TRBJ2-7, the V gene TRBV4-3; 11 nucleotides align to TRBD2. The CDR3 contains 15 residues. Germline V CDR1 and CDR2: LGHNA, YSLEER. The J segment lost 4 bases and the V segment lost 4 bases, leaving 6 bases of the junction unmatched. The CDR3 DNA reads TGCGCCAGCAGCCTACGGACTAGCGGGCTTTACGAGCAGTACTTC. It is translated as CASSLRTSGLYEQYF.

The rearrangement links TRBV13 to TRBJ2-5, with D maybe TRBD2 (6 bases). Germline CDR1 is PRHDT and CDR2 is FYEKMQ (reference sequence). CDR3 length equals 16 residues. The V end lost 3 bases, the J end lost 4 bases, and 18 bases lay between the germline ends. The CDR3 protein is CASSFPSGGWGETQYF. The CDR3 bases are TGTGCCAGCAGCTTCCCCTCCGGGGGATGGGGAGAGACCCAGTACTTC.

The chain couples TRBV28 to TRBJ2-1; 9 bases agree with TRBD2. CDR1 MDHEN and CDR2 SYDVKM come from the germline V gene. The CDR3 sequence is 15 residues long. Trimming cost V 3 bases and J 6 bases; bases outside gene matches: 6. CDR3 loop: CASSFPAGGFNEQFF. The CDR3 DNA reads TGTGCCAGCAGTTTTCCAGCGGGAGGCTTCAATGAGCAGTTCTTC. The entire variable domain, with the rest obtained from reference TRBV28 and TRBJ2-1, is as follows: DVKVTQSSRYLVKRTGEKVFLECVQDMDHENMFWYRQDPGLGLRLIYFSYDVKMKEKGDIPEGYSVSREKKERFSLILESASTNQTSMYLCASSFPAGGFNEQFFGPGTRLTVL.

The gene calls are TRBV19 and TRBJ2-7; D perhaps matches TRBD2 (5 bases). The germline V gene encodes CDR1 LNHDA and CDR2 SQIVND (reference sequence). V gave up 8 bases and J gave up 2 bases, with 7 bases separating them. CDR3 length equals 11 residues. In DNA, the CDR3 is TGTGCCAGTCGGGAACCCTACGAGCAGTACTTC. Translated, it gives CASREPYEQYF.

J is TRBJ1-2 and V is TRBV10-3; 8 nucleotides align to TRBD1. The V gene's germline CDR1 is ENHRY and CDR2 SYGVKD. This CDR3 comprises 12 residues. The ends lost 8 bases at V and 5 bases at J; junction bases unmatched: 4. The CDR3 nucleotides read TGTGCCATCCCCGGACAGGGTTATGGCTACACCTTC. It codes for CAIPGQGYGYTF.

The chain uses TRBV6-1 and TRBJ2-2, with D uncertain. The ends were cut back, 7 bases at V and 2 bases at J, with 5 bases in the middle. Germline V gene lookup returns CDR1 MNHNS and CDR2 SASEGT. This CDR3 has 12 amino acids. CDR3 region: CASNQNTGELFF. The CDR3 region has the DNA TGTGCCAGCAATCAAAACACCGGGGAGCTGTTTTTT.

The chain is built from TRBV7-9 and TRBJ2-7, with D unresolved. Trimming took off 4 bases at V and 1 base at J, with 5 bases between the two ends. The germline CDR1 and CDR2 sequences are SEHNR and FQNEAQ (reference sequence). The CDR3 runs 12 residues. The CDR3: CASSYGSYEQYF. Written as DNA, the CDR3 is TGTGCCAGCAGCTACGGGTCCTACGAGCAGTACTTC. The full variable domain, rest sourced from reference TRBV7-9 and TRBJ2-7, is DTGVSQNPRHKITKRGQNVTFRCDPISEHNRLYWYRQTLGQGPEFLTYFQNEAQLEKSRLLSDRFSAERPKGSFSTLEIQRTEQGDSAMYLCASSYGSYEQYFGPGTRLTVT.

V is TRBV6-1 and J is TRBJ1-3; possibly TRBD1 for D (6 bases). Germline V gives CDR1 MNHNS, CDR2 SASEGT. V was clipped by 4 bases and J by 2 bases, with 18 bases between them. CDR3 length: 17 amino acids. In DNA form, the CDR3 reads TGTGCCAGCAGTGCGACCGGGTTCTCAGGGGCTGGAAACACCATATATTTT. Its protein product is CASSATGFSGAGNTIYF.